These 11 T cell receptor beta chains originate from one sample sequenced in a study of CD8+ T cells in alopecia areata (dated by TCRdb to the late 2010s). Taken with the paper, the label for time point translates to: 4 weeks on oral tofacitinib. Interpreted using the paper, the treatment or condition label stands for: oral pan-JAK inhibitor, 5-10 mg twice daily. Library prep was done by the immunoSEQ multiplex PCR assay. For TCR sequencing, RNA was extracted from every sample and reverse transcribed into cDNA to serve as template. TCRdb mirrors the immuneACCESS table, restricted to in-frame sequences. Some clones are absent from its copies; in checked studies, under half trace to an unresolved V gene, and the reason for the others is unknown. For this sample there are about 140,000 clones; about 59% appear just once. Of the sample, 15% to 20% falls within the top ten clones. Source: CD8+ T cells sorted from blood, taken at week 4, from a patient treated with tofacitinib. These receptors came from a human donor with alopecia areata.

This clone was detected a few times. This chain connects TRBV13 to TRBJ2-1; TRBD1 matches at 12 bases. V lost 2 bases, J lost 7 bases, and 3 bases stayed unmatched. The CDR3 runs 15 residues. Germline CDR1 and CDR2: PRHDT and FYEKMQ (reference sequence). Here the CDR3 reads CASSLWDRGLNEQFF. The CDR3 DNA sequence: TGTGCCAGCAGCTTATGGGACAGGGGGCTTAATGAGCAGTTCTTC.

This CDR3 is CASSGDRDGEKLFF. CDR3 DNA: TGTGCCAGCAGCGGGGACAGGGATGGCGAAAAACTGTTTTTT. V gene TRBV9 combines with J gene TRBJ1-4; 9 positions agree with TRBD1. The CDR3 sequence is 14 residues long. Germline V CDR1 and CDR2: SGDLS, YYNGEE. V gave up 3 bases and J gave up 8 bases; unmatched junction bases: 5.

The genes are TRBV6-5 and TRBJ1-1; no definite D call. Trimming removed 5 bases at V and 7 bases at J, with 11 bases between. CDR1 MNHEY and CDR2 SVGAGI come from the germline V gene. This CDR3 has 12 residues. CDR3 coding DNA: TGTGCCAGCAGTCCCTGGGTGGGTGAAGCTTTCTTT. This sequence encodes CASSPWVGEAFF.

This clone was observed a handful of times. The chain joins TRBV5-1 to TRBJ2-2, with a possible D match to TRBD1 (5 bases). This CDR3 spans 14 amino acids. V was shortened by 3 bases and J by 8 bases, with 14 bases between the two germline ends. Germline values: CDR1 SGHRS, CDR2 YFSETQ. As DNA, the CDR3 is TGCGCCAGCAGCTACAGAACTAACAGGGGGGAGCTGTTTTTT. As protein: CASSYRTNRGELFF. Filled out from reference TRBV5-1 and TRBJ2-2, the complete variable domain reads KAGVTQTPRYLIKTRGQQVTLSCSPISGHRSVSWYQQTPGQGLQFLFEYFSETQRNKGNFPGRFSGRQFSNSRSEMNVSTLELGDSALYLCASSYRTNRGELFFGEGSRLTVL.

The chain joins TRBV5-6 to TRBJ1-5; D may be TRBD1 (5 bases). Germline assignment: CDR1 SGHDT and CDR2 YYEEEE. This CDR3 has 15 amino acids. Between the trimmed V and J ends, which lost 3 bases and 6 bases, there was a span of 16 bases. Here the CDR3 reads CASSYGTQGRQPQHF. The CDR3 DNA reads TGTGCCAGCAGCTACGGGACTCAAGGACGTCAGCCCCAGCATTTT.

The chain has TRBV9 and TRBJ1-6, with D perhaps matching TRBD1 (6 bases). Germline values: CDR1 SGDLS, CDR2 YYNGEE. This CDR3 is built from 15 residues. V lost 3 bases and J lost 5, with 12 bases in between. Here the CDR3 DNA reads TGTGCCAGCAGCGCGGCTTCAGGGGATAATTCACCCCTCCACTTT. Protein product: CASSAASGDNSPLHF.

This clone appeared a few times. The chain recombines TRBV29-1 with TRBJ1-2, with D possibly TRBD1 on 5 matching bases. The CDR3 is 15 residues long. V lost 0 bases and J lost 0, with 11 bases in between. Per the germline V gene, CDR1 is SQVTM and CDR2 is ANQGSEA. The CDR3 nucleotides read TGCAGCGTTGAAGATGTGGGGGAAGCTAACTATGGCTACACCTTC. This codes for CSVEDVGEANYGYTF.

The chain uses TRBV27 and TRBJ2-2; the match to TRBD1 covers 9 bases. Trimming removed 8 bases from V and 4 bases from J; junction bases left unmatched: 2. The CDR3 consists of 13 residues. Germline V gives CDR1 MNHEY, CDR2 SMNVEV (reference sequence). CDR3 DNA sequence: TGTGCCAGCCGACAGGGGGGCACCGGGGAGCTGTTTTTT. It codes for CASRQGGTGELFF.

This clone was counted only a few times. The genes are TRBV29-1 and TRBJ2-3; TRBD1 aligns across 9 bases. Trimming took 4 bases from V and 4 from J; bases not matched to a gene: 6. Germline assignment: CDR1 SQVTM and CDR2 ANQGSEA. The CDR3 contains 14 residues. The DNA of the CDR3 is TGCAGCGTTGCCTCACAGGGGGCGGCAGATACGCAGTATTTT. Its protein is CSVASQGAADTQYF.

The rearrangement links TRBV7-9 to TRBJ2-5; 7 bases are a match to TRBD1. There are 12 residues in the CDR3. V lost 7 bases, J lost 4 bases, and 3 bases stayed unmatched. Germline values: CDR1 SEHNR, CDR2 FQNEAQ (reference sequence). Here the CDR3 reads CASTWTGETQYF. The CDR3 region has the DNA TGTGCCAGCACCTGGACAGGAGAGACCCAGTACTTC.

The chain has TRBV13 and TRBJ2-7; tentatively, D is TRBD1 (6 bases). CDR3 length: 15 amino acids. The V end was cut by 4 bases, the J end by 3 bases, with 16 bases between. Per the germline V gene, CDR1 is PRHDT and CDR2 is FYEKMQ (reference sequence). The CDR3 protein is CASSSQQGMYYEQYF. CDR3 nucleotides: TGTGCCAGCAGCTCGCAGCAGGGGATGTACTACGAGCAGTACTTC.